Listed below are T cell receptor beta chains from one sample, sequenced in a study of blood T cell repertoires in COVID-19. Some clones are missing from TCRdb's copy, which holds only in-frame ones; the method was immunoSEQ multiplex PCR. The sample comprises 300,000 to 450,000 clones, 80% to 90% of which are singletons, and more than 1.5% rests with the top ten. The sequencing sample was made of PBMCs or T cells enriched from blood (not recorded which). The receptors come from a man in his forties in a cohort exposed to, infected with or recovered from COVID-19 (not recorded which). The CDR3 runs from the conserved cysteine through the conserved F or W. D genes are given only for firm matches. Clone size is shown for a subset of rows, as once, few, many or a class of expanded clone.

18 | TRBJ2-7 | TRBD1 | . | TRBV9 | CASSVGLGTGGLNYEQYF | TGTGCCAGCAGCGTAGGGTTGGGGACAGGGGGCTTAAACTACGAGCAGTACTTC
15 | TRBJ2-1 | TRBD2 | . | TRBV24-1 | CATTGTSGLDNEQFF | TGTGCCACCACTGGGACTAGCGGTCTCGACAATGAGCAGTTCTTC
15 | TRBJ2-7 | TRBD2 | . | TRBV5-6 | CASSRSGRAGYEQYF | TGTGCCAGCAGCCGGAGCGGGAGGGCCGGGTACGAGCAGTACTTC
12 | TRBJ1-2 | . | . | TRBV7-9 | CASSLDASGYTF | TGTGCCAGCAGCTTAGACGCGTCCGGCTACACCTTC
14 | TRBJ2-7 | TRBD1 | . | TRBV6-1 | CASSEQTGDYEQYF | TGTGCCAGCAGTGAGCAGACAGGGGACTACGAGCAGTACTTC
16 | TRBJ1-3 | TRBD1 | . | TRBV4-1 | CASSHRTGGSGNTIYF | TGCGCCAGCAGCCACCGAACAGGGGGCTCTGGAAACACCATATATTTT
14 | TRBJ1-5 | . | . | TRBV5-1 | CASSLMGVGQPQHF | TGCGCCAGCAGCTTGATGGGAGTGGGGCAGCCCCAGCATTTT
15 | TRBJ2-1 | . | . | TRBV11-3 | CASSASEGYYNEQFF | TGTGCCAGCAGCGCCTCGGAGGGCTACTACAATGAGCAGTTCTTC
18 | TRBJ2-1 | TRBD1 | . | TRBV9 | CASSPRDRGTRNYNEQFF | TGTGCCAGCAGCCCCCGGGACAGGGGAACACGGAACTACAATGAGCAGTTCTTC
15 | TRBJ2-1 | . | once | TRBV5-1 | CASRRSTSSYNEQFF | TGCGCCAGCAGACGCTCCACGAGCTCCTACAATGAGCAGTTCTTC
18 | TRBJ2-2 | . | . | TRBV7-2 | CASSFTGTPIRNTGELFF | TGTGCCAGCAGCTTTACCGGGACACCGATTCGAAACACCGGGGAGCTGTTTTTT
16 | TRBJ2-1 | TRBD1 | . | TRBV5-4 | CASSPGGQGIHNEQFF | TGTGCCAGCAGCCCGGGGGGACAGGGTATCCACAATGAGCAGTTCTTC
16 | TRBJ2-5 | TRBD2 | few | TRBV7-8 | CASSRGTSGSVETQYF | TGTGCCAGCAGCCGGGGGACTAGCGGGAGTGTGGAGACCCAGTACTTC
11 | TRBJ1-2 | . | . | TRBV28 | CASSLNYGYTF | TGTGCCAGCAGTCTCAACTATGGCTACACCTTC
14 | TRBJ1-6 | TRBD1 | . | TRBV9 | CASSARQGTSPLHF | TGTGCCAGCAGCGCTCGACAGGGGACCTCACCCCTCCACTTT
15 | TRBJ1-3 | . | few | TRBV19 | CASSMSSQSGNTIYF | TGTGCCAGTAGTATGTCATCCCAGTCAGGAAACACCATATATTTT
16 | TRBJ2-1 | TRBD2 | . | TRBV6-5 | CASSYSSRTSGTSKFF | TGTGCCAGCAGTTACTCCTCTCGTACTAGCGGGACGAGCAAATTCTTC
15 | TRBJ2-5 | TRBD2 | . | TRBV11-1 | CASSFTSGGQETQYF | TGTGCCAGCAGCTTCACTAGCGGAGGCCAAGAGACCCAGTACTTC
14 | TRBJ2-1 | TRBD1 | . | TRBV30 | CAWSHWDRDNEQFF | TGTGCCTGGAGTCATTGGGACAGGGACAATGAGCAGTTCTTC
15 | TRBJ2-2 | . | . | TRBV3-1/TRBV3-2 | CASSQDGLYTGELFF | TGTGCCAGCAGCCAAGATGGACTTTACACCGGGGAGCTGTTTTTT
13 | TRBJ1-3 | . | once | TRBV7-8 | CASLLGLGNTIYF | TGTGCCAGCCTCCTGGGACTTGGAAACACCATATATTTT
15 | TRBJ2-1 | . | once | TRBV5-1 | CASSSRGGTYNEQFF | TGCGCCAGCAGCTCCCGCGGCGGGACTTACAATGAGCAGTTCTTC
13 | TRBJ2-7 | TRBD2 | . | TRBV6-5 | CASSSAGGDEQYF | TGTGCCAGCAGTTCCGCGGGAGGGGACGAGCAGTACTTC
15 | TRBJ1-5 | . | . | TRBV30 | CACPPRAVDNQPQHF | TGTGCCTGTCCACCCAGGGCAGTGGACAATCAGCCCCAGCATTTT
15 | TRBJ1-5 | . | . | TRBV15 | CATSSRDTSNQPQHF | TGTGCCACCAGCAGTCGGGACACCTCCAATCAGCCCCAGCATTTT
15 | TRBJ2-7 | TRBD1 | . | TRBV6-5 | CASSLGTADSYEQYF | TGTGCCAGCAGTCTCGGGACAGCGGACTCCTACGAGCAGTACTTC
18 | TRBJ1-3 | . | . | TRBV9 | CASSPRERPESSGNTIYF | TGTGCCAGCAGCCCCCGGGAGAGGCCTGAATCTTCTGGAAACACCATATATTTT
19 | TRBJ2-6 | TRBD1 | . | TRBV11-3 | CASVRDRVDRGPGANVLTF | TGTGCCAGCGTCCGGGACAGGGTAGACCGAGGTCCTGGGGCCAACGTCCTGACTTTC
16 | TRBJ2-4 | TRBD2 | . | TRBV3-1/TRBV3-2 | CASSQVSGGPGSIQYF | TGTGCCAGCAGCCAAGTATCGGGGGGACCGGGAAGCATTCAGTACTTC
16 | TRBJ2-1 | TRBD2 | . | TRBV10-1 | CASSESNSGSLNEQFF | TGCGCCAGCAGTGAGTCGAATAGCGGGAGTTTAAATGAGCAGTTCTTC
14 | TRBJ2-7 | TRBD2 | . | TRBV5-1 | CASSLGGSSYEQYF | TGCGCCAGCAGCTTGGGCGGGAGCTCCTACGAGCAGTACTTC
17 | TRBJ2-1 | . | many | TRBV11-2 | CASSLVPTGSSYNEQFF | TGTGCCAGCAGCTTAGTCCCCACCGGGAGCTCCTACAATGAGCAGTTCTTC
14 | TRBJ2-7 | . | . | TRBV14 | CASSQGLTSGAQYF | TGTGCCAGCAGCCAAGGACTGACCTCCGGTGCGCAGTACTTC
16 | TRBJ2-1 | TRBD2 | . | TRBV9 | CASSATGTSRYNEQFF | TGTGCCAGCAGCGCTACCGGGACTAGCAGATACAATGAGCAGTTCTTC
15 | TRBJ1-1 | . | . | TRBV28 | CASSSTDTGNTEAFF | TGTGCCAGCAGTTCGACTGATACTGGGAACACTGAAGCTTTCTTT
14 | TRBJ1-5 | . | . | TRBV13 | CASSLSRSNQPQHF | TGTGCCAGCAGCCTAAGCAGGAGCAATCAGCCCCAGCATTTT
14 | TRBJ2-5 | . | . | TRBV5-1 | CASSSSGNQETQYF | TGCGCCAGCAGCTCATCAGGCAACCAAGAGACCCAGTACTTC
16 | TRBJ2-4 | TRBD1 | once | TRBV7-2 | CASSLQGAQAKNIQYF | TGTGCCAGCAGCTTACAGGGGGCCCAAGCCAAAAACATTCAGTACTTC
14 | TRBJ2-7 | TRBD2 | . | TRBV18 | CASSPRLAGDEQYF | TGTGCCAGCTCGCCTAGACTAGCGGGAGACGAGCAGTACTTC
16 | TRBJ2-4 | TRBD2 | . | TRBV7-9 | CASILVASGSQSIQYF | TGTGCCAGCATACTCGTGGCTAGCGGGAGTCAGAGCATTCAGTACTTC
13 | TRBJ2-2 | . | . | TRBV6-6 | CASSPGWTGELFF | TGTGCCAGCAGTCCCGGTTGGACCGGGGAGCTGTTTTTT
15 | TRBJ2-7 | TRBD2 | . | TRBV28 | CASSPRTSGRGEQYF | TGTGCCAGCAGTCCCCGGACTAGCGGGAGAGGCGAGCAGTACTTC
17 | TRBJ2-5 | TRBD2 | . | TRBV9 | CASSVGWVSGTQETQYF | TGTGCCAGCAGCGTAGGTTGGGTTAGCGGGACCCAAGAGACCCAGTACTTC
13 | TRBJ2-1 | . | once | TRBV5-1 | CASSRAVLDEQFF | TGCGCCAGCAGCCGAGCCGTCCTGGATGAGCAGTTCTTC
18 | TRBJ2-3 | . | . | TRBV21-1 | CASSKGRPSGRGTDTQYF | TGTGCCAGCAGCAAAGGACGGCCTAGCGGGAGGGGGACAGATACGCAGTATTTT
16 | TRBJ2-2 | . | . | TRBV5-1 | CASRNNRSSNTGELFF | TGCGCCAGTAGAAACAACAGGTCTTCGAACACCGGGGAGCTGTTTTTT
16 | TRBJ2-1 | TRBD1 | . | TRBV24-1 | CATSEPRDRGGNEQFF | TGTGCCACCAGTGAACCCCGGGACAGGGGAGGCAATGAGCAGTTCTTC
15 | TRBJ2-7 | . | . | TRBV5-6 | CASSPGDSSSYEQYF | TGTGCCAGCAGCCCGGGGGACAGTAGCTCCTACGAGCAGTACTTC
15 | TRBJ2-5 | TRBD1 | once | TRBV5-1 | CASSPGDRGQETQYF | TGCGCCAGCAGCCCGGGGGACAGGGGGCAAGAGACCCAGTACTTC
17 | TRBJ2-1 | . | . | TRBV4-1 | CASSQGVGVSSYNEQFF | TGCGCCAGCAGCCAAGGGGTCGGGGTGAGCTCCTACAATGAGCAGTTCTTC
18 | TRBJ1-1 | TRBD1 | . | TRBV19 | CASTPTWGQGAGATEAFF | TGTGCCAGTACTCCAACCTGGGGACAGGGGGCAGGGGCCACTGAAGCTTTCTTT
16 | TRBJ2-2 | . | once | TRBV10-3 | CAISESGTANTGELFF | TGTGCCATCAGTGAGTCGGGCACAGCGAACACCGGGGAGCTGTTTTTT
13 | TRBJ1-2 | TRBD1 | . | TRBV6-5 | CASTTGGDYGYTF | TGTGCCAGCACCACAGGGGGCGACTATGGCTACACCTTC
16 | TRBJ1-5 | . | . | TRBV19 | CASSNEGFGSNQPQHF | TGTGCCAGTAGTAATGAGGGTTTTGGGAGCAATCAGCCCCAGCATTTT